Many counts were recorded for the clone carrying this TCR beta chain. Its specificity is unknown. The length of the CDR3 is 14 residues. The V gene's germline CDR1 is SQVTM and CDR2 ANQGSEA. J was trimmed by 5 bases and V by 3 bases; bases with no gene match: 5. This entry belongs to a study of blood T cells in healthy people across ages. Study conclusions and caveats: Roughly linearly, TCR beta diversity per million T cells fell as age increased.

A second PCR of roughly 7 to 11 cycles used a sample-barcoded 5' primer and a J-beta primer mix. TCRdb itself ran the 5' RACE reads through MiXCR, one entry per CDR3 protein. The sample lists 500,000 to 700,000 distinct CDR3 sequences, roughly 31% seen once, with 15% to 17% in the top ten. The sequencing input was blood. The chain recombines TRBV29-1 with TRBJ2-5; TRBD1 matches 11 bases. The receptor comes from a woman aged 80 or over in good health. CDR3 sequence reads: CSVDGQGAGETQYF. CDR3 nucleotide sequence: TGCAGCGTTGATGGACAGGGGGCAGGTGAGACCCAGTACTTC.